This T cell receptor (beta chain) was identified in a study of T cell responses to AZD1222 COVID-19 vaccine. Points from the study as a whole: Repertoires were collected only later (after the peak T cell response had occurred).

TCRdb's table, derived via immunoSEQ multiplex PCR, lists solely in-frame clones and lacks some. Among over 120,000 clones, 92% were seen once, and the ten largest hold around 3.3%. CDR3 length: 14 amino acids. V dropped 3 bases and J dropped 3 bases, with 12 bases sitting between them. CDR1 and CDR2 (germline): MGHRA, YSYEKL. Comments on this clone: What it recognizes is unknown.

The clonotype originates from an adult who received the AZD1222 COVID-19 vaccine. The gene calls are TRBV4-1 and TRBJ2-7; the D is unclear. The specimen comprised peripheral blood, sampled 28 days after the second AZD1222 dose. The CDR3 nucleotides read TGCGCCAGCAGCCAGGGCAGGATGGTCTACGAGCAGTACTTC. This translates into CASSQGRMVYEQYF.